The text below deals with one T cell receptor beta chain. No antigen is known for it. After removal of 0 bases from V and 1 base from J, the junction contained 1 base not matched to a gene. The CDR3 sequence is 15 residues long. Germline lookup yields CDR1 MGHRA and CDR2 YSYEKL. The sample is drawn from a study of beta chain features in type 1 diabetes. CD45RO/CCR7/CD25/CD127/CD95/CD27 separated CD4+ naive, central memory, regulatory and stem cell-like memory cells by sorting. All of the isolated RNA was reverse transcribed, so expressed TCRB transcripts were sequenced. Samples of naive, central memory and regulatory T cells yielded a mean of around 3.8 million reads. The table came from immunoSEQ multiplex PCR; TCRdb's copy has only in-frame clones and leaves some out. This sample yields about 160,000 clones, of which 7.5% to 10% are seen a single time; approximately 2.3% belongs to the top ten. General study points: Lower insertion and higher deletion counts appeared at VDJ junctions in type 1 diabetes patients. Amplification by PCR could prefer shorter templates, with the same effect in patients and controls.

The chain is built from TRBV4-1 and TRBJ2-3; TRBD1 matches at 7 bases. The specimen was central memory CD4+ T cells from blood. The receptor was derived from a woman under 30 in good health. CDR3 bases: TGCGCCAGCAGCCAAGATGACAGGGGCACAGATACGCAGTATTTT. As protein: CASSQDDRGTDTQYF.